A single sample is the source of the 3 T cell receptor beta chains below, sequenced in a study of cytomegalovirus exposure and HLA in healthy donors. PCR was performed using 60 Vbeta and 13 Jbeta primers. Assay: immunoSEQ multiplex PCR; the TCRdb copy retains only in-frame clones and omits some. The sample includes about 180,000 clones, around three quarters of them seen just once. Sequencing was carried out using PBMCs. The receptors were gathered from a woman aged 40 to 55 in good health and CMV-seronegative.

V usage is TRBV9 and J usage is TRBJ2-7; possible D gene TRBD1, 7 bases. Germline CDR1 is SGDLS and CDR2 is YYNGEE. V lost 4 bases to trimming and J lost 2 bases, with 16 bases between them. The CDR3 spans 15 residues. This CDR3 reads CASSPGDSSTYEQYF. CDR3 DNA: TGTGCCAGCAGCCCGGGGGACAGTTCTACCTACGAGCAGTACTTC.

The table lists this clone with a count of one. CDR3 nucleotides: TGTGCCAGCAGTCTACAGGGGGCGCGTGGAAACACCATATATTTT. Residues: CASSLQGARGNTIYF. The rearrangement uses TRBV6-1 and TRBJ1-3; 9 bases align to TRBD1. J was trimmed by 3 bases and V by 5 bases; bases with no gene match: 5. Per the germline V gene, CDR1 is MNHNS and CDR2 is SASEGT. CDR3 length equals 15 residues.

This clone was detected only a few times. The chain couples TRBV10-3 to TRBJ1-4; D is ambiguous. The CDR3 covers 14 residues. The V end lost 6 bases, the J end lost 7 bases, and 15 bases lay between the germline ends. CDR1 ENHRY and CDR2 SYGVKD come from the germline V gene. The CDR3 reads CAIRASGSGEKLFF. The CDR3 nucleotides are TGTGCCATCAGGGCATCGGGTTCCGGTGAAAAACTGTTTTTT.